These T cell receptor beta chains were read from a single sample in a study of T cell repertoires in cytomegalovirus infection. MiXCR was run by TCRdb on the reads, yielding one entry per CDR3 protein. Of about 320,000 distinct CDR3 sequences in the sample, around a tenth were seen once. Specimen: PBMCs. Receptors were obtained from a human donor in good health (CMV status not recorded). Some clones in this sample may be carry-over from other donors' samples. The CDR3 runs from the conserved cysteine through the conserved F or W. A D gene is named only where the DNA matches it firmly. Rows give clone size only sometimes, using once, few, many, or a class for an expanded clone.

few	.	TRBJ2-7	TRBV20-1	TGCAGTGCTAGAGTGTCGCAGGGGTCCTACGAGCAGTACTTC	CSARVSQGSYEQYF
many	TRBD2	TRBJ2-2	TRBV27	TGTGCCAGCAAAGAGCGGGGGGTGAACACCGGGGAGCTGTTTTTT	CASKERGVNTGELFF
many	.	TRBJ1-4	TRBV19	TGTGCCAGTAGTGAGAGGGTATACGAAAAACTGTTTTTT	CASSERVYEKLFF
.	TRBD1	TRBJ1-5	TRBV5-5	TGTGCCAGCAGCTTGGACCCCAGGGGGTTCGGACAGCCCCAGCATTTT	CASSLDPRGFGQPQHF
few	.	TRBJ1-5	TRBV12-3/TRBV12-4	TGTGCCAGCACCTCTCTGGCGGGACTGCCCCAGCATTTT	CASTSLAGLPQHF
few	TRBD1	TRBJ1-6	TRBV20-1	TGCAGTGCTAGGGGACAGGGAGCACCCCTCCACTTT	CSARGQGAPLHF
.	.	TRBJ2-3	TRBV4-2	TGTGCCAGCAGCCAGACACAGCAGGGTGGCACAGATACGCAGTATTTT	CASSQTQQGGTDTQYF
many	.	TRBJ1-6	TRBV7-9	TGTGCCAGCAGCTTAGGCTTAGATTCACCCCTCCACTTT	CASSLGLDSPLHF
many	TRBD2	TRBJ2-1	TRBV7-2	TGTGCCAGCAGCTTCGGGACTAGCGGGAATGAGCAGTTCTTC	CASSFGTSGNEQFF
.	.	TRBJ1-5	TRBV7-2	TGTGCCAGCAGCCGTACGGGGGGGCAGCCCCAGCATTTT	CASSRTGGQPQHF
many	.	TRBJ2-3	TRBV6-5	TGTGCCAGCAGTTACTTCGGGAGAGGAAGCGCAGATACGCAGTATTTT	CASSYFGRGSADTQYF
.	.	TRBJ1-2	TRBV20-1	TGCAGTGCGAAGACAGGCTCTGGCTACACCTTC	CSAKTGSGYTF
.	TRBD2	TRBJ2-5	TRBV20-1	TGCAGTGTAGACGGGAGGGCCTCCCAAGAGACCCAGTACTTC	CSVDGRASQETQYF
few	.	TRBJ2-5	TRBV18	TGTGCCAGCTCACCACTGTTACTGCCCCCGTACCAAGAGACCCAGTACTTC	CASSPLLLPPYQETQYF
.	TRBD2	TRBJ2-1	TRBV14	TGTGCCAGCAGCCCGTTGGGACTAGCGGGAGACAATGAGCAGTTCTTC	CASSPLGLAGDNEQFF
many	TRBD1	TRBJ1-1	TRBV7-2	TGTGCCAGCAGCGTTCACGGGACAGCCTTAGGAAACACTGAAGCTTTCTTT	CASSVHGTALGNTEAFF
many	TRBD1	TRBJ1-6	TRBV18	TGTGCCAGCTCACCGTCGGGACAGGCCGCCTCACCCCTCCACTTT	CASSPSGQAASPLHF
.	TRBD1	TRBJ1-2	TRBV7-9	TGTGCCAGCAGCCCCGGTGGAGGGGGCAATGGCTACACCTTC	CASSPGGGGNGYTF
.	.	TRBJ1-4	TRBV7-2	TGTGCCAGCAGCCCGGACAGCGGGACCGAAAAACTGTTTTTT	CASSPDSGTEKLFF
few	.	TRBJ1-1	TRBV7-6	TGTGCCAGCAGCTTAGGTCCGCAGAACACTGAAGCTTTCTTT	CASSLGPQNTEAFF
.	TRBD1	TRBJ1-5	TRBV7-4	TGTGCCAGCAGCCAATCCTCCGGGACAGGGAAACGCAATCAGCCCCAGCATTTT	CASSQSSGTGKRNQPQHF
few	TRBD1	TRBJ1-2	TRBV12-3/TRBV12-4	TGTGCCAGCAGCCTAGACAGGGGTGGCGGCTACACCTTC	CASSLDRGGGYTF
many	.	TRBJ1-4	TRBV7-2	TGTGCCAGCTCGAAGAGGGGTATTAGTGAAAAACTGTTTTTT	CASSKRGISEKLFF
many	TRBD2	TRBJ2-3	TRBV7-9	TGTGCCAGCAGCCTAGCGGGGTTCACAGATACGCAGTATTTT	CASSLAGFTDTQYF
many	TRBD1	TRBJ2-5	TRBV11-2	TGTGCCAGCAGCTCCGGGGACAGCCAAGAGACCCAGTACTTC	CASSSGDSQETQYF
.	.	TRBJ1-1	TRBV15	TGTGCCACCAGCAGAGATAGAGGAGGCACTGAAGCTTTCTTT	CATSRDRGGTEAFF
many	.	TRBJ2-1	TRBV7-2	TGTGCCAGCAGCTTGCAGTCTAGCAGGTACGAGCAGTTCTTC	CASSLQSSRYEQFF
.	.	TRBJ2-5	TRBV12-3/TRBV12-4	TGTGCCAGCAGTTCCTCCCCCGGGGGCGGAGAGACCCAGTACTTC	CASSSSPGGGETQYF
.	.	TRBJ2-7	TRBV7-2	TGTGCCAGCAGCTTAGATCAGCGGGAGCAGTACTTC	CASSLDQREQYF